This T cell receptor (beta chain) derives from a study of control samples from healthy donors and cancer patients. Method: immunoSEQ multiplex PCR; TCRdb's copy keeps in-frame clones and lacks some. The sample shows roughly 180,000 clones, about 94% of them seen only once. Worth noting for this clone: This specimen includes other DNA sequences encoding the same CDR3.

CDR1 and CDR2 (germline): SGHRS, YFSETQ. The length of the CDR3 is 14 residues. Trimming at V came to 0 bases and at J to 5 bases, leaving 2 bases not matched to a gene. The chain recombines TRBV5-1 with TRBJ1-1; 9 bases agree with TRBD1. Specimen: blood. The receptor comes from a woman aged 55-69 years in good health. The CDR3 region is CASSLGQGGTEAFF. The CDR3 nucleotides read TGCGCCAGCAGCTTGGGACAGGGGGGAACTGAAGCTTTCTTT.